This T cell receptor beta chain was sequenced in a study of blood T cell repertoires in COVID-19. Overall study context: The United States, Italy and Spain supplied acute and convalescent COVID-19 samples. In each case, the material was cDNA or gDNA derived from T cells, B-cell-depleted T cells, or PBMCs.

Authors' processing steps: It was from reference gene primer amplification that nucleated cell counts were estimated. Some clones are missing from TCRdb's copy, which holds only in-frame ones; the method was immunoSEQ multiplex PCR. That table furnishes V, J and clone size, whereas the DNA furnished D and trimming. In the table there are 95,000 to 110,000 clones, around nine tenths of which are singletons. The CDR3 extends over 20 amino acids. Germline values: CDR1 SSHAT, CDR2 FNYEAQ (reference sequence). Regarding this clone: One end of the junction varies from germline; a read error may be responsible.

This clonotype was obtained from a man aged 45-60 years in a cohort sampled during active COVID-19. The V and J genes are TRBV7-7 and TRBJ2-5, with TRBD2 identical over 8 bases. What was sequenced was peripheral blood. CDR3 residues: CASSLEGISNGGGIQETQYF. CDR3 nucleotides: TGTGCTAGCAGCTTGGAGGGAATTAGTAACGGCGGGGGGATCCAAGAGACCCAGTACTTC.